This TCR beta chain was observed in a study of CD8+CD57+ T cells in acquired aplastic anemia (dated by TCRdb to the late 2010s). Study-wide context: A mean of approximately 3 ug of DNA, ranging from roughly 0.2 to 27.4 ug, was extracted from sorted CD4+ and CD8+ cells. For healthy donor samples, the average read count was around 10 million for CD4+ cells and 11 million to 14 million for CD8+ cells. Study-level results and caveats: Patients and healthy controls showed no significant difference in CD8+ Simpson's diversity (P=0.060). Roughly 30 CD8+ CDR3 sequences were found to be shared between patients and controls, but these sequences appeared to be highly expressed in patients and within the immunodominant clones of the patients.

In regard to this clonotype: Its binding antigen is unknown. It has no much larger one-base neighbor in the sample; base qualities were not kept.

Genomic DNA was used as template for profiling of TCR beta VDJ combinations and CDR3 sequences. An Illumina HiSeq 2000 was the platform used for TCR repertoire sequencing. Per the source publication's procedure: Repertoire assessment relied on Simpson's diversity index, CDR3 size and DJ length profiles, and TRBV/TRBJ rearrangement plots. Whichever DNA sequence was most abundant in the deep sequencing data was defined as the immunodominant clone. CDR3 amino acid sequences were screened for sharing across subjects and were compared with published repertoires and the VDJdb database. Using fastp trimming at Q25 and MiXCR clonotype assembly, TCRdb reanalyzed the public sequencing data and kept in-frame beta chains. Every CDR3 protein is listed once, alongside the most common genes and DNA of its rows. TCRdb's processing, not the authors' own work, is the source of the V and J calls. For this sample there are roughly 420,000 distinct CDR3 sequences; 60% to 80% appear just once. 3% to 4.5% of the sample is held by the ten biggest clonotypes.

In this study, sorted CD4+ and CD8+ T cells from the blood of healthy subjects and of severe aplastic anemia patients had their TCR repertoires deep-sequenced. Ficoll-Paque density gradient centrifugation was used to isolate peripheral blood mononuclear cells. Before DNA was extracted, CD4+ and CD8+ T cells were sorted using either FACS or magnetic beads. From the germline V gene, CDR1 is SQVTM and CDR2 is ANQGSEA. Taken from cysteine to phenylalanine, the CDR3 has 13 residues. Left in the record is the CDR3 DNA by itself, 39 bases read in frame from the first base. The germline V end is reduced by 6 bases and the J end by 2 bases; junction bases left unmatched: 2.

The TCR was taken from a human donor in good health, serving as a control. What was sequenced was sorted CD4+, CD8+, or CD8+CD57+ T cells (not recorded which) from PBMCs. The chain uses TRBV29-1 and TRBJ1-2; 11 nucleotides in the junction match TRBD1. The nucleotide sequence reads TGCAGCGTCGGGACAGGGGGAAACTATGGCTACACCTTC. Its protein product is CSVGTGGNYGYTF. The entire variable domain, with the stretches around the CDR3 drawn from the reference TRBV29-1 and TRBJ1-2 proteins, is SAVISQKPSRDICQRGTSLTIQCQVDSQVTMMFWYRQQPGQSLTLIATANQGSEATYESGFVIDKFPISRPNLTFSTLTVSNMSPEDSSIYLCSVGTGGNYGYTFGSGTRLTVV.